This T cell receptor beta chain was retrieved from a study of blood T cells in healthy people across ages (dated by TCRdb to the mid-2010s). At the level of the whole study: Template switching captured roughly one uniquely barcoded TCR beta cDNA molecule per two T cells in model experiments. To avoid experimental bias, donors of different ages were distributed randomly across sequencing lanes. Age-related changes in TCR beta repertoire diversity were measured in the study by deep sequencing normalized with unique cDNA molecular identifiers. The donors were split into four age groups: young (average around 15 years), middle-aged (roughly 40), aged (over 55) and long-lived (under 85). Using the same blood draw, the study looked at two additional independent replicas of 1 million unique cDNA reads for two donors, one aged 18 to 30 and the other aged 80 or older. What the research found in general, with its limitations: Estimates of total diversity based on one million sequenced T cells were regarded as lower bounds and as underestimates. Compared with the aged group, more naive CD4+ T cells, fewer expanded clones and increased TCR diversity were shown by the long-lived group, suggesting age selection. Because profiling used bulk unsorted PBMCs, naive and antigen-experienced compartments could not be compared conclusively. The CMV infection status of donors was not known, potentially confounding age-related changes in expanded clonotypes. As age increased, observed TCR beta diversity per million T cells dropped in a roughly linear way, and a significant reduction was already evident by age roughly 36. Observed TCR beta diversity correlated strongly with the percentage of naive T cells measured by flow cytometry.

Sequences SEHNR (CDR1) and FQNEAQ (CDR2) are obtained from the germline V gene (reference sequence). From its cysteine to its phenylalanine, the CDR3 spans 14 amino acids. Only the CDR3 portion is preserved as DNA: 42 bases, with reading frame beginning at the first base. The germline ends are 13 bases apart after V is trimmed by 2 bases and J by 5 bases. Libraries were prepared through 5' RACE. TCRdb records Illumina HiSeq 2500 as the sequencer. The second PCR ran for roughly 7 to 11 cycles and used a J-beta primer mix along with a sample-barcoded 5' primer. Each TCR beta cDNA molecule received a unique molecular identifier from a template-switch 5' adaptor carrying 12 random nucleotides. Each sample yielded at least 3 million CDR3-containing paired-end reads. First-strand cDNA was synthesized from all RNA with the Mint cDNA synthesis kit, primed by a TRBC-specific oligonucleotide. Following uracil-DNA glycosylase treatment, all cDNA underwent a first 18-cycle PCR with the universal primers M1SS and BC2_uni_R. Turning to the authors' computational methods: Each sample was normalized by randomly selecting 1 million high-quality reads, each carrying a distinct molecular identifier. Reads sharing molecular identifiers were discarded rather than binned into consensus sequences. MiTCR, run with a Q25 quality threshold and the strictest error-elimination algorithm, handled CDR3 identification, clonotype clustering and error correction. A nonparametric unseen species model with Euler transformation was used to estimate a lower bound on total TCR beta diversity. TCRdb redid the processing of the public reads, applying fastp at Q25 and MiXCR, and retained in-frame beta chains. Each entry is one CDR3 protein sequence, shown with its most common DNA and genes. TCRdb's processing, not the authors', yielded these V and J calls. The sample data list about a million distinct CDR3 sequences, and roughly half of these were observed just once. Jointly, the top ten make up over 20% of the sample.

This clonotype was found once. This receptor's antigen is unknown. Base qualities were left out, and no much larger clone turns up one base away. Donors were 40 or so systemically healthy Caucasian individuals from Russia aged roughly 6 to 90 years. Each donor gave ten milliliters of peripheral blood, drawn into EDTA-treated Vacutainer tubes. Ficoll-Paque density-gradient centrifugation was used to isolate PBMCs, with at least 6.5 million per sample. Total RNA, at least 6 micrograms per sample, was extracted from PBMCs with Trizol reagent. Naive CD45RAhigh/CD27high T cell percentages were measured by flow cytometry on a PBMC aliquot from every donor.

The sequenced sample consisted of blood. The sequence came from an older woman in good health. In this chain, TRBV7-9 is recombined with TRBJ2-7, with the D gene not confidently named. The nucleotides are TGTGCCAGCAGCTTATCCCGACGGTCCGACGAGCAGTACTTC. Its translation reads: CASSLSRRSDEQYF.